Below, 6 T cell receptor beta chains from the same sample are listed, as sequenced in a study of blood T cell repertoires in COVID-19. Assay: immunoSEQ multiplex PCR; the TCRdb copy retains only in-frame clones and omits some. Of fewer than 200,000 clones in the sample, 87% were seen once. The sample was peripheral blood. Source of these receptors: a man aged 40-49 years with active or convalescent COVID-19.

V gene TRBV14 combines with J gene TRBJ1-3; 7 bases are shared with TRBD1. Per the germline V gene, CDR1 is SGHDN and CDR2 is FVKESK. V shed 1 base, J shed 3 bases, and the junction held 3 bases outside the gene matches. The CDR3 is 15 amino acids. The CDR3 DNA reads TGTGCCAGCAGCCAAGGACAGGGACGTGGAAACACCATATATTTT. It encodes CASSQGQGRGNTIYF. The full variable domain, rest sourced from reference TRBV14 and TRBJ1-3, is EAGVTQFPSHSVIEKGQTVTLRCDPISGHDNLYWYRRVMGKEIKFLLHFVKESKQDESGMPNNRFLAERTGGTYSTLKVQPAELEDSGVYFCASSQGQGRGNTIYFGEGSWLTVV.

The chain recombines TRBV11-2 with TRBJ2-3; D is ambiguous. CDR1 and CDR2 from the germline V gene are SGHAT and FQNNGV. V was clipped by 0 bases and J by 0 bases, with 4 bases between them. This CDR3 contains 14 residues. The DNA of the CDR3 is TGTGCCAGCAGCTTAGATCTCAGCACAGATACGCAGTATTTT. Translation: CASSLDLSTDTQYF.

V and J are TRBV27 and TRBJ1-2; a possible D gene is TRBD1 (5 bases). CDR1 MNHEY and CDR2 SMNVEV come from the germline V gene (reference sequence). V lost 2 bases and J lost 2, with 12 bases in between. The CDR3 sequence is 15 residues long. CDR3 sequence reads: CASSLTLGLNYGYTF. The CDR3 nucleotides read TGTGCCAGCAGTTTAACTCTGGGGCTGAACTATGGCTACACCTTC.

The V and J genes are TRBV12-3 or TRBV12-4 and TRBJ2-5, with 7 bases that match TRBD1. After removal of 5 bases from V and 8 bases from J, the junction contained 2 bases not matched to a gene. There are 11 residues in the CDR3. The CDR3 region is CASSTGETQYF. The CDR3 nucleotides read TGTGCCAGCAGTACAGGGGAAACCCAGTACTTC.

V and J are TRBV27 and TRBJ2-7; 9 nucleotides match TRBD2. The CDR3 runs to 14 residues. J was trimmed by 3 bases and V by 0 bases; bases with no gene match: 0. Germline CDR1 MNHEY, CDR2 SMNVEV (reference sequence). This CDR3 reads CASSLSRGGYEQYF. The DNA for the CDR3 is TGTGCCAGCAGTTTATCGCGGGGGGGCTACGAGCAGTACTTC.

The V gene is TRBV5-1, the J gene TRBJ1-2; 8 bases agree with TRBD1. This CDR3 contains 15 residues. Germline V gives CDR1 SGHRS, CDR2 YFSETQ. Losses at the gene ends were 4 bases for V and 1 base for J; bases not matched to a gene: 6. CDR3 coding DNA: TGCGCCAGCAGCCACGGGACAGGTCGTAACTATGGCTACACCTTC. Encoded protein: CASSHGTGRNYGYTF.